The 5 T cell receptor beta chains reported below all come from one sample, sequenced in a study of T cell repertoires in cytomegalovirus infection (dated by TCRdb to the late 2010s). In light of the paper, this sample's treatment or condition label describes: in vitro stimulation with specific CMV peptide epitopes to enrich CMV-specific T cells. These TCRs are of unknown antigen specificity. Sequenced on an Illumina HiSeq 1500. TCRdb itself trimmed the public reads at Q25 with fastp, ran MiXCR and retained productive beta chains. Entries are consolidated by CDR3 protein sequence, retaining the most common genes and DNA. The sample table holds some 500,000 distinct CDR3 sequences, of which around 40% were seen once. The ten largest clones add up to 48% of the sample. Material: cultured PBMCs, obtained from culture after CMV antigen stimulation. The receptors stem from a human donor in good health (CMV status not recorded). Some clones in this sample may be carry-over from other donors' samples.

The chain links TRBV30 to TRBJ2-1, with D possibly being TRBD2 (5 bases). Germline V gene lookup returns CDR1 GTSNPN and CDR2 SVGIG (reference sequence). The CDR3 loop spans 14 amino acids. The V gene lost 4 bases and the J gene lost 4 bases, with 14 bases spanning the gap. The DNA of the CDR3 is TGTGCCTGGACCGGCGGGCCTCCTTACAATGAGCAGTTCTTC. Its translation: CAWTGGPPYNEQFF.

This clonotype was seen more than once but under ten times. The chain joins TRBV7-2 to TRBJ2-1, with D unresolved. This CDR3 contains 16 residues. The V gene lost 5 bases and the J gene lost 1 base, with 15 bases spanning the gap. Germline CDR1 and CDR2: SGHTA and FQGNSA. The DNA for the CDR3 is TGTGCCAGCAGCCCTCGAGCCCTAGTTTCCTACAATGAGCAGTTCTTC. Encoded protein: CASSPRALVSYNEQFF.

Only a few counts were recorded for this clonotype. The rearrangement joins TRBV7-6 to TRBJ2-7, with no clear D. The CDR3 sequence is 11 residues long. In germline, CDR1 is SGHVS, CDR2 FNYEAQ. The V and J ends lost 4 bases and 5 bases respectively, with 6 bases between them. CDR3 DNA: TGTGCCAGCAGCTCCCGGGACGAGCAGTACTTC. This gives the protein CASSSRDEQYF. The full variable domain, completed using reference TRBV7-6 and TRBJ2-7, is GAGVSQSPRYKVTKRGQDVALRCDPISGHVSLYWYRQALGQGPEFLTYFNYEAQQDKSGLPNDRFSAERPEGSISTLTIQRTEQRDSAMYRCASSSRDEQYFGPGTRLTVT.

This clonotype has more than one count but fewer than ten. This chain joins TRBV7-2 and TRBJ2-7, with 7 bases identical to TRBD1. The CDR3 has 13 amino acids. The germline V gene encodes CDR1 SGHTA and CDR2 FQGNSA. Trimming cost V 5 bases and J 7 bases; bases outside gene matches: 8. The chain's CDR3 is CASSVTGAEEQYF. DNA of the CDR3: TGTGCCAGCAGCGTCACAGGGGCGGAAGAGCAGTACTTC.

This clonotype has a handful of counts. V and J are TRBV25-1 and TRBJ1-6; tentatively, D is TRBD1 (5 bases). The V gene lost 4 bases and the J gene lost 7 bases, with 8 bases spanning the gap. The CDR3 sequence is 13 residues long. Germline V CDR1 and CDR2: MGHDK, SYGVNS. The CDR3 spells CASSGGGNSPLHF. As DNA, the CDR3 is TGTGCCAGCAGTGGGGGCGGCAATTCACCCCTCCACTTT. Supplemented by reference TRBV25-1 and TRBJ1-6, the full variable domain reads EADIYQTPRYLVIGTGKKITLECSQTMGHDKMYWYQQDPGMELHLIHYSYGVNSTEKGDLSSESTVSRIRTEHFPLTLESARPSHTSQYLCASSGGGNSPLHFGNGTRLTVT.